This T cell receptor beta chain was captured in a study of CD8 T cells in ankylosing spondylitis. As to this clonotype: Its antigen is undetermined.

Findings and limits, study-wide: Disease-associated clones were CD8+ and fairly uncommon in peripheral blood. Disease-linked clones were reportedly significantly enriched in matched ankylosing spondylitis synovial fluid. A TCR beta motif of several highly homologous variants seemed to mark ankylosing spondylitis blood. Existing reports had already noted some motif variants in reactive arthritis synovial fluid and blood.

The authors made TCR beta libraries by quantitative 5'-RACE with molecular barcodes. TCRdb recomputed calls from the 5' RACE reads with MiXCR, one row per CDR3 protein. Of about 540,000 distinct CDR3 sequences listed, roughly 12% are singletons. CDR3 size: 14 residues. The germline V gene has CDR1 SGHAT and CDR2 FQNNGV. Trimming shortened V by 10 bases and J by 5 bases, and 18 bases separated the two germline ends. This clonotype was sampled from a male donor with ankylosing spondylitis. The chain is built from TRBV11-2 and TRBJ2-1; D is unclear. Sequencing used blood, either unsorted or a sorted T cell fraction (not recorded which). The DNA of the CDR3 is TGTGCCATCTACCCCTTCGGGCGCGACAATGAGCAGTTCTTC. Translated, it gives CAIYPFGRDNEQFF.